A single sample is the source of the 8 T cell receptor beta chains below, sequenced in a study of T cell responses to AZD1222 COVID-19 vaccine. Generated by immunoSEQ multiplex PCR, the TCRdb table keeps only in-frame clones and is missing some. Of about 110,000 clones in the sample, 88% are singletons; the top ten hold approximately 5%. Sequenced here: peripheral blood, sampled on day 0 of AZD1222 vaccination. These receptors came from an adult in good health.

The chain is built from TRBV5-1 and TRBJ2-3, with unresolved D. CDR3 length equals 13 residues. The germline V gene has CDR1 SGHRS and CDR2 YFSETQ. V was clipped by 4 bases and J by 0 bases, with 6 bases between them. Here the CDR3 DNA reads TGCGCCAGCAGCCGAGCTAGCACAGATACGCAGTATTTT. Translated, it gives CASSRASTDTQYF.

The chain recombines TRBV7-2 with TRBJ2-5; 13 bases align to TRBD2. This CDR3 spans 16 amino acids. Trimming cost V 1 base and J 1 base; bases outside gene matches: 0. Germline CDR1 reads SGHTA; CDR2 reads FQGNSA. CDR3 sequence reads: CASSLGTSGGQETQYF. The CDR3 DNA reads TGTGCCAGCAGCTTAGGGACTAGCGGGGGCCAAGAGACCCAGTACTTC.

V gene TRBV18 combines with J gene TRBJ1-1, with D perhaps matching TRBD1 (6 bases). Looked up from germline, CDR1 is KGHSH and CDR2 is LQKENI. V was cut by 1 base and J by 4 bases, with 16 bases left in between. The CDR3 loop spans 16 amino acids. CDR3 coding DNA: TGTGCCAGCTCACCACTCGAACCAGGGGCAGGCACTGAAGCTTTCTTT. This codes for CASSPLEPGAGTEAFF.

The genes are TRBV7-6 and TRBJ2-7, with D possibly matching TRBD1 (6 bases). The germline V gene encodes CDR1 SGHVS and CDR2 FNYEAQ. Trimming shortened V by 1 base and J by 12 bases, and 16 bases separated the two germline ends. This CDR3 has 13 amino acids. CDR3 region: CASSLGVDGGRYF. The CDR3 DNA reads TGTGCCAGCAGCTTAGGGGTAGATGGGGGCCGGTACTTC.

V gene TRBV5-8 combines with J gene TRBJ1-5; TRBD1 matches 9 bases. Germline V gene data show CDR1 as SGHTS and CDR2 as YDEGEE. The CDR3 has 13 amino acids. V lost 4 bases to trimming and J lost 5 bases; unmatched junction nucleotides: 1. The CDR3 DNA reads as TGTGCCAGCAGCCGGGACAGGGATCAGCCCCAGCATTTT. Amino acids: CASSRDRDQPQHF.

The V and J genes are TRBV6-5 and TRBJ1-4; D is unresolved. V was clipped by 6 bases and J by 8 bases, with 19 bases between them. The CDR3 has 15 residues. Germline lookup yields CDR1 MNHEY and CDR2 SVGAGI. CDR3 sequence (DNA): TGTGCCAGCAGCCCCGTGAAAGACGCGGGGGAAAAACTGTTTTTT. Translated, it gives CASSPVKDAGEKLFF.

The chain employs TRBV18 and TRBJ1-1; D call uncertain. CDR1 KGHSH and CDR2 LQKENI come from the germline V gene. The CDR3 length is 13 residues. Trimming shortened V by 2 bases and J by 1 base, and 5 bases separated the two germline ends. The CDR3 nucleotides are TGTGCCAGCTCACCATGGCGGAACACTGAAGCTTTCTTT. Amino acids: CASSPWRNTEAFF.

The chain links TRBV7-9 to TRBJ1-3; no firm D call. V was clipped by 5 bases and J by 3 bases, with 23 bases between them. CDR1 and CDR2 from the germline V gene are SEHNR and FQNEAQ (reference sequence). The CDR3 runs 18 residues. The CDR3 loop is CASSPRETALLVGNTIYF. The CDR3 coding sequence is TGTGCCAGCAGCCCGAGGGAAACAGCTCTCTTGGTTGGAAACACCATATATTTT. Combining the CDR3 with reference TRBV7-9 and TRBJ1-3 gives the whole variable domain DTGVSQNPRHKITKRGQNVTFRCDPISEHNRLYWYRQTLGQGPEFLTYFQNEAQLEKSRLLSDRFSAERPKGSFSTLEIQRTEQGDSAMYLCASSPRETALLVGNTIYFGEGSWLTVV.